Listed below are T cell receptor beta chains from one sample, sequenced in a study of blood T cell repertoires in COVID-19. Method: immunoSEQ multiplex PCR; TCRdb's copy keeps in-frame clones and lacks some. The sample records 150,000 to 200,000 clones, 82% being singletons. Sample: peripheral blood. Source of these receptors: a woman between 65 and 79 years old with acute or convalescent COVID-19. CDR3s leave out the opening cysteine and the closing phenylalanine or tryptophan. Each record gives: V gene, CDR3 protein.

>TRBV27
ASSLRADRGPGRDTEAF
>TRBV19
ASSISGPSVDEQY
>TRBV9
ASSVEPRETQY
>TRBV11-2
ASSLLGGLAGKAGELF
>TRBV6-2/TRBV6-3
ASSLEGGSDRYGYT
>TRBV9
ASSGGTGPRTDTQY
>TRBV6-4
ASSAGMGGGNDEQF
>TRBV5-1
ASSLGPGSTGELF
>TRBV30
AWQDRGDEKLF
>TRBV20-1
SARDSYGYT
>TRBV6-5
ASSYMGDEQF
>TRBV7-2
ASSFLGGDTEAF
>TRBV5-1
ASSLAVSRTEAF
>TRBV18
ASSPIAGVDEQF
>TRBV4-1
ASSQDQVNTEAF
>TRBV29-1
SVSNNRADDGYT
>TRBV30
AWSPGTGTYEQY
>TRBV27
ASSRHSGGETGELF
>TRBV4-1
ATMGLAGGTDTQY
>TRBV19
ASSFSGSPLH
>TRBV28
ASSLVDSFEQF
>TRBV2
ASSDTDRPHQPQH
>TRBV21-1
ASSKNGTGWNYGYT
>TRBV10-3
AISWTGQLSGNTIY
>TRBV24-1
ATSDSGRVQETQY
>TRBV7-2
ASSPGWRGEQY